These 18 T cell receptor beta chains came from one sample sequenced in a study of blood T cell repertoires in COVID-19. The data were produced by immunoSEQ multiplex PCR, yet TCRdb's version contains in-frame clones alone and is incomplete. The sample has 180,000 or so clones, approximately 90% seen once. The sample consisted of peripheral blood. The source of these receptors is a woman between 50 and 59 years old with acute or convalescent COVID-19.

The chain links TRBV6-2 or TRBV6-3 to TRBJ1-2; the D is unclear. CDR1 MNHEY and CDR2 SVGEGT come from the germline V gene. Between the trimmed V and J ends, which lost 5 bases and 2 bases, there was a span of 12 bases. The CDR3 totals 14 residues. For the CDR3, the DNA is TGTGCCAGCAGTCCCGACGCGGGCAACTATGGCTACACCTTC. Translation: CASSPDAGNYGYTF.

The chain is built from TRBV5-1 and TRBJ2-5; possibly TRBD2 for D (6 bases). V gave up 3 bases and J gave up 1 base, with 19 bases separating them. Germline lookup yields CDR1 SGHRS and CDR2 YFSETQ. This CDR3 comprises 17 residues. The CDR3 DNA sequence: TGCGCCAGCAGCTGGAGGGCGAGCGGGCCTGCCCAAGAGACCCAGTACTTC. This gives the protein CASSWRASGPAQETQYF.

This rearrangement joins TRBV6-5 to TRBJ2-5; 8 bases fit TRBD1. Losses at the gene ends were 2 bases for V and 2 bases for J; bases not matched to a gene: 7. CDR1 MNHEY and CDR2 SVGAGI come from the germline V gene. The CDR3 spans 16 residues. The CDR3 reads CASSYTLGQGQETQYF. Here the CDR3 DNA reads TGTGCCAGCAGTTACACATTAGGACAGGGTCAAGAGACCCAGTACTTC.

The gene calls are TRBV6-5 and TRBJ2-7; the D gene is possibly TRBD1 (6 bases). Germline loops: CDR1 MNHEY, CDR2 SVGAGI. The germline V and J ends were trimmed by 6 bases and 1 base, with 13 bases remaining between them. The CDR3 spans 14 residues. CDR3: CASRPQGTSYEQYF. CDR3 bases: TGTGCCAGCAGACCACAGGGTACATCCTACGAGCAGTACTTC.

For the CDR3, the DNA is TGTGCCAGCAGCCGACTGGACACTCTGAACACTGAAGCTTTCTTT. Translated, it gives CASSRLDTLNTEAFF. This rearrangement joins TRBV6-5 to TRBJ1-1; tentatively, D is TRBD1 (5 bases). The CDR3 extends over 15 amino acids. Deletions cut 6 bases from V and 0 bases from J, with 14 bases between. Germline V gives CDR1 MNHEY, CDR2 SVGAGI.

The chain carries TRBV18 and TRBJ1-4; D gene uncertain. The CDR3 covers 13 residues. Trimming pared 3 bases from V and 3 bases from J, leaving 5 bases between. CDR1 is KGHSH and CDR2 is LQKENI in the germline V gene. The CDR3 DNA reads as TGTGCCAGCTCACCGAGGGCTAATGAAAAACTGTTTTTT. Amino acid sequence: CASSPRANEKLFF.

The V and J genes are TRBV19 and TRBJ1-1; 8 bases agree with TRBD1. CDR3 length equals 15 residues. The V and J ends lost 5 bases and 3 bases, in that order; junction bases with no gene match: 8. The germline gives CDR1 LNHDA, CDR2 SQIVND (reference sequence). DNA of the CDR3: TGTGCCAGTAGTCCAGGACAGGGACAGGACACTGAAGCTTTCTTT. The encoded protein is CASSPGQGQDTEAFF.

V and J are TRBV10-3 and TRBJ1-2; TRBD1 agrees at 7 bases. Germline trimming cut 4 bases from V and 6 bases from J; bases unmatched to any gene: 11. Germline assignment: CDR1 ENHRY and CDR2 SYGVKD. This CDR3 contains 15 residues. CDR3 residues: CAISATTGTENGYTF. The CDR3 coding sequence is TGTGCCATCAGTGCCACGACCGGGACAGAGAATGGCTACACCTTC.

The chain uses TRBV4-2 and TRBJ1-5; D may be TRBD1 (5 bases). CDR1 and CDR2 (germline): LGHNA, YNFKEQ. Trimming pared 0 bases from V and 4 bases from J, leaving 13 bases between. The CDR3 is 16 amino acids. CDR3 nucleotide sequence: TGTGCCAGCAGCCAAGAGGGCCAGGGAATAAATCAGCCCCAGCATTTT. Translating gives CASSQEGQGINQPQHF.

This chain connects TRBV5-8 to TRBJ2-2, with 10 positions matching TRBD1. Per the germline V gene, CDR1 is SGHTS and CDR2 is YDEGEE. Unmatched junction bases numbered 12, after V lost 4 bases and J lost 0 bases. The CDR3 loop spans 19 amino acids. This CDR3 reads CASSGIRDRGRSNTGELFF. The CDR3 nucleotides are TGTGCCAGCAGCGGAATCCGGGACAGGGGCCGCTCGAACACCGGGGAGCTGTTTTTT.

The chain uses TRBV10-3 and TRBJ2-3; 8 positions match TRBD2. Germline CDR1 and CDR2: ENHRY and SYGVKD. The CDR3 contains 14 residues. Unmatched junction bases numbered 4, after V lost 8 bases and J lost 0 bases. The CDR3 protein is CAIGTGGSTDTQYF. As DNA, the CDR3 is TGTGCCATCGGGACGGGGGGGAGCACAGATACGCAGTATTTT.

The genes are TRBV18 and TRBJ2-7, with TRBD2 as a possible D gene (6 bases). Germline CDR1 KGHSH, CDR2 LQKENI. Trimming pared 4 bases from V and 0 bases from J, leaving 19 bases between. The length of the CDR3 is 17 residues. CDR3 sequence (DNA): TGTGCCAGCTCACTTGGGGCAGCGGGTTATAGCTCCTACGAGCAGTACTTC. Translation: CASSLGAAGYSSYEQYF.

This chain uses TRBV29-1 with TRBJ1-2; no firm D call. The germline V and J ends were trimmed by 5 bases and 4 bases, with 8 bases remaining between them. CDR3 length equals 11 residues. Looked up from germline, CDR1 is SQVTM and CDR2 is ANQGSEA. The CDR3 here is CSVRAGYGYTF. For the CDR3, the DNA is TGCAGCGTTCGTGCCGGCTATGGCTACACCTTC.

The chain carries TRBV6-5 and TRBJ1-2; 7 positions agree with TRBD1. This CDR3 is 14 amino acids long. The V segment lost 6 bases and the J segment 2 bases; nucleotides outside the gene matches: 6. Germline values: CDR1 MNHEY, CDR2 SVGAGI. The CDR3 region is CASRGGDRNYGYTF. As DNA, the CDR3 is TGTGCCAGCAGGGGCGGGGACAGAAACTATGGCTACACCTTC.

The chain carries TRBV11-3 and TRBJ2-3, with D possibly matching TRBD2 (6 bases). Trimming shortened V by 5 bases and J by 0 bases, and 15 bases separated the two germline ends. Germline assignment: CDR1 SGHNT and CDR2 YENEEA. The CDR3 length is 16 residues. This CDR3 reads CASSPSGSTSTDTQYF. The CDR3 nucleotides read TGTGCCAGCAGCCCGAGCGGGTCTACTAGCACAGATACGCAGTATTTT.

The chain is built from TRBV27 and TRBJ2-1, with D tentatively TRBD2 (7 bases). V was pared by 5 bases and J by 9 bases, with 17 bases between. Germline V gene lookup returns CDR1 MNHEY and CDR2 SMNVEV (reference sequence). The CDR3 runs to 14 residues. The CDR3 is CASSTTWGGSEQFF. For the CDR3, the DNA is TGTGCCAGCAGTACCACTTGGGGGGGCAGTGAGCAGTTCTTC.

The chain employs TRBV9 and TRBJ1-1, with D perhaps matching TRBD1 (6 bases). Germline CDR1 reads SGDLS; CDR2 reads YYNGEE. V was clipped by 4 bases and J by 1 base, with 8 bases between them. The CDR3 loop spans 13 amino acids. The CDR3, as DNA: TGTGCCAGCAGCTTGACAGGGAACACTGAAGCTTTCTTT. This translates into CASSLTGNTEAFF.

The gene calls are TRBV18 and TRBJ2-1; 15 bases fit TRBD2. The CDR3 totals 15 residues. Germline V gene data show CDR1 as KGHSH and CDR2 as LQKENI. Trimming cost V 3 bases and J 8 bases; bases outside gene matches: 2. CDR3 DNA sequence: TGTGCCAGCTCACCGGGACTAGCGGGAGGTTATGAGCAGTTCTTC. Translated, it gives CASSPGLAGGYEQFF. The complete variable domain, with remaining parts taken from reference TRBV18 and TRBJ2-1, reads NAGVMQNPRHLVRRRGQEARLRCSPMKGHSHVYWYRQLPEEGLKFMVYLQKENIIDESGMPKERFSAEFPKEGPSILRIQQVVRGDSAAYFCASSPGLAGGYEQFFGPGTRLTVL.